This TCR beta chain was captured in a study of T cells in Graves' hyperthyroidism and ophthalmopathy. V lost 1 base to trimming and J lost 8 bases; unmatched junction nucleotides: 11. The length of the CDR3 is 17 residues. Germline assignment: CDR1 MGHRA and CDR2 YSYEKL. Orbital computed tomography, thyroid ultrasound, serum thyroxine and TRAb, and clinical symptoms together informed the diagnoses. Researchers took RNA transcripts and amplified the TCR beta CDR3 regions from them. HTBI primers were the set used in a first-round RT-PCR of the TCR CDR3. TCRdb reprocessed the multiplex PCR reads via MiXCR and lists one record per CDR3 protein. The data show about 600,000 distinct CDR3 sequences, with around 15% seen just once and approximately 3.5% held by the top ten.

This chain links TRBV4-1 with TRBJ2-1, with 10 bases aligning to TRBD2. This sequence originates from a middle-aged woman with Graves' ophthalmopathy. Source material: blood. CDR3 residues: CASSQGTTAGGLYEQFF. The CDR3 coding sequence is TGCGCCAGCAGCCAAGGGACTACAGCGGGGGGGCTGTATGAGCAGTTCTTC.